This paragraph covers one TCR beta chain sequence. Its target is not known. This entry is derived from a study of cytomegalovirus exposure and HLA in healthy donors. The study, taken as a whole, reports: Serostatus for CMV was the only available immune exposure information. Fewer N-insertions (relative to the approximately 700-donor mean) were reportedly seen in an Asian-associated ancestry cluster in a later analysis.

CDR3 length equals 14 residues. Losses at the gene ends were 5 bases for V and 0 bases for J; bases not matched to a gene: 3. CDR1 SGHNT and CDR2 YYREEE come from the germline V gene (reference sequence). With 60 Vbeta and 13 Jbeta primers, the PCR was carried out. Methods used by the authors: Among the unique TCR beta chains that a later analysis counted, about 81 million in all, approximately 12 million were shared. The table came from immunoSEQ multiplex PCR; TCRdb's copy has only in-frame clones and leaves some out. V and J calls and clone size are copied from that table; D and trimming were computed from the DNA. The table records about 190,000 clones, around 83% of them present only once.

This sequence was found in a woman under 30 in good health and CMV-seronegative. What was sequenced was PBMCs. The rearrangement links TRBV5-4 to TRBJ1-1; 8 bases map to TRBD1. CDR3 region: CASSADRVNTEAFF. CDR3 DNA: TGTGCCAGCAGTGCGGACAGGGTGAACACTGAAGCTTTCTTT.